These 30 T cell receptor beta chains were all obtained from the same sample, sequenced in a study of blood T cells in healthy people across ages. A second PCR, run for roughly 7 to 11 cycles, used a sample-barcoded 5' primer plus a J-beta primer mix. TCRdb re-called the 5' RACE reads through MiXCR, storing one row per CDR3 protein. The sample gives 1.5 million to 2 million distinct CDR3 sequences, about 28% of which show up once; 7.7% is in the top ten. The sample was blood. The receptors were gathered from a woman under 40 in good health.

The CDR3 is CSSPAQGGDTQYF. CDR3 sequence (DNA): TGCAGTTCACCTGCGCAGGGGGGCGATACGCAGTATTTT. V is TRBV20-1 and J is TRBJ2-3, with D possibly being TRBD1 (7 bases). V was pared by 8 bases and J by 6 bases, with 18 bases between. Looked up from germline, CDR1 is DFQATT and CDR2 is SNEGSKA (reference sequence). The CDR3 consists of 13 residues.

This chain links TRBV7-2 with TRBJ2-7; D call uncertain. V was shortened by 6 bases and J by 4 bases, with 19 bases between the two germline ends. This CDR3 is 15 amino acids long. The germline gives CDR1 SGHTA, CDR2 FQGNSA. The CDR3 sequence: CASSPTSDLVYEQYF. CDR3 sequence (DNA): TGTGCCAGCAGTCCCACGTCGGACCTCGTTTACGAGCAGTACTTC.

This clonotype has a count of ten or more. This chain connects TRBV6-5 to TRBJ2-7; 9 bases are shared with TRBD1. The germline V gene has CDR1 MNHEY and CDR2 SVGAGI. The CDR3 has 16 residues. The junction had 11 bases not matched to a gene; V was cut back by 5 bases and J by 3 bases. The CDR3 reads CASSQTGTGTYYEQYF. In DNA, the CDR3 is TGTGCCAGCAGTCAGACCGGGACAGGGACCTACTACGAGCAGTACTTC.

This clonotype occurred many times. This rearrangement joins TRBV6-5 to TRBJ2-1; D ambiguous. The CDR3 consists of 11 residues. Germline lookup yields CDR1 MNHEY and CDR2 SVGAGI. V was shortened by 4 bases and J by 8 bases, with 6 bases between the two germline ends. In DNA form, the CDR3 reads TGTGCCAGCAGTTCCCCGGATGAGCAGTTCTTC. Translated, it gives CASSSPDEQFF.

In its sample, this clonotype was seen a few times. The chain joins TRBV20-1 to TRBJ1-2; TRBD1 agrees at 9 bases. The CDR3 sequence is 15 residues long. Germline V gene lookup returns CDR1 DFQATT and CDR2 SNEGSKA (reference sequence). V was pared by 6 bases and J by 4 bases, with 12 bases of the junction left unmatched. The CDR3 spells CSADPPGQGVYGYTF. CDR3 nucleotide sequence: TGCAGTGCCGACCCCCCGGGACAGGGAGTCTATGGCTACACCTTC.

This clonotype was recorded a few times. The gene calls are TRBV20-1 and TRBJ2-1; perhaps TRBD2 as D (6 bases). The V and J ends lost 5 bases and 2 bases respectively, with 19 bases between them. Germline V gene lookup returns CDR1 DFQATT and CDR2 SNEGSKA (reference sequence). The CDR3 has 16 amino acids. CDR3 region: CSALLEGRRAYNEQFF. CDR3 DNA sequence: TGCAGTGCTCTTCTGGAGGGGAGAAGGGCCTACAATGAGCAGTTCTTC.

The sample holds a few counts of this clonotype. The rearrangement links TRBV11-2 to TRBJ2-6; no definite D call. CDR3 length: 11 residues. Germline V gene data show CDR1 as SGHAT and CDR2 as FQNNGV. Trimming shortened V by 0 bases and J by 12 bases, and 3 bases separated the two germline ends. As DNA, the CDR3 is TGTGCCAGCAGCTTAGACGCCGTCCTGACTTTC. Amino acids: CASSLDAVLTF.

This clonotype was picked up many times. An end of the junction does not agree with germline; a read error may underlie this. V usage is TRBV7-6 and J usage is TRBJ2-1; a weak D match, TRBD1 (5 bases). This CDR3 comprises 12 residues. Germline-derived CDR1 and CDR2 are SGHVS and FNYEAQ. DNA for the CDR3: TGTGCCAGCAGCTTAGGGGGCAATGATCAGTTCTTC. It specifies CASSLGGNDQFF.

In nucleotides, the CDR3 is TGTGCCAGCAGTGGAGCGGGATACTCCTACAATGAGCAGTTCTTC. The encoded protein is CASSGAGYSYNEQFF. The rearrangement links TRBV2 to TRBJ2-1; TRBD2 matches at 7 bases. The V gene end was trimmed by 4 bases and the J gene end by 0 bases; junction bases not matched to a gene: 3. The CDR3 extends over 15 amino acids. The germline CDR1 and CDR2 sequences are SNHLY and FYNNEI.

CDR3 DNA sequence: TGTGCCAGCAGCTTAATCGCAGGGGGCCCTATAAATTCACCCCTCCACTTT. This encodes CASSLIAGGPINSPLHF. The chain joins TRBV7-8 to TRBJ1-6; 8 nucleotides line up with TRBD1. Per the germline V gene, CDR1 is SGHVS and CDR2 is FQNEAQ. After removal of 2 bases from V and 7 bases from J, the junction contained 10 bases not matched to a gene. This CDR3 comprises 17 residues.

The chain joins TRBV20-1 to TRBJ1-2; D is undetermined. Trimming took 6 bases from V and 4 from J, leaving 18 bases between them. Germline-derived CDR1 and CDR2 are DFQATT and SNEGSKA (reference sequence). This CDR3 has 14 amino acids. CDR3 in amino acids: CSAKMRSEFYGYTF. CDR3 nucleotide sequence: TGCAGTGCCAAGATGAGATCGGAGTTCTATGGCTACACCTTC.

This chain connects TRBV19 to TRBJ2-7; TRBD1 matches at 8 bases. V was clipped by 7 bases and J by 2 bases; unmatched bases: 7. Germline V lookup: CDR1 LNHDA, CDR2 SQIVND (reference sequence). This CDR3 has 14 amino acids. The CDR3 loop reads CASMAGTGTYEQYF. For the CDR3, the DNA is TGTGCCAGTATGGCCGGGACAGGTACCTACGAGCAGTACTTC.

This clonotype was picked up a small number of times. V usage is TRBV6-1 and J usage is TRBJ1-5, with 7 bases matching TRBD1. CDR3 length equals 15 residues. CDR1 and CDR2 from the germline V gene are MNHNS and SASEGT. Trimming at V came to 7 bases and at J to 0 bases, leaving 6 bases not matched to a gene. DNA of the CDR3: TGTGCCAGCATACGACAGGGCTATAGCAATCAGCCCCAGCATTTT. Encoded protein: CASIRQGYSNQPQHF.

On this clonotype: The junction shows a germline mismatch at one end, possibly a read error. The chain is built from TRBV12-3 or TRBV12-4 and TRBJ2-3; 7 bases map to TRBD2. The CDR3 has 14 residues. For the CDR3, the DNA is TGTGCCAGCAGTTTCAGCGGGAACACAGGTACGCAGTATTTT. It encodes CASSFSGNTGTQYF.

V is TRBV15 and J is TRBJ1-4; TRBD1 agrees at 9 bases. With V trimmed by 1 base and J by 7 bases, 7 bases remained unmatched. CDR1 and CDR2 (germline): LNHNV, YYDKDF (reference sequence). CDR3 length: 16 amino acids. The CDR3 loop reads CATSRGPTGGSEKLFF. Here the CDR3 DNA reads TGTGCCACCAGCAGAGGCCCCACAGGGGGCAGTGAAAAACTGTTTTTT.

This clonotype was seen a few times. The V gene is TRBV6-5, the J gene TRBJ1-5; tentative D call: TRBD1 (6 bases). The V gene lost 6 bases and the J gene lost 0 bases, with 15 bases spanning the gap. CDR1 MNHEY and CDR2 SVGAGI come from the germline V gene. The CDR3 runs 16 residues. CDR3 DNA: TGTGCCAGCAGGGCGGGGGGCTCCCCTAGCAATCAGCCCCAGCATTTT. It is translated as CASRAGGSPSNQPQHF.

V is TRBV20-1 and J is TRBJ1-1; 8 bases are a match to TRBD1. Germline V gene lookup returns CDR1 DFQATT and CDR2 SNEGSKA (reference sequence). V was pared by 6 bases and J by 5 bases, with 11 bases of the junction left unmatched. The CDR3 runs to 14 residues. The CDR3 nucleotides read TGCAGTGCGAGACAGGGGAACTGGAGGACTGAAGCTTTCTTT. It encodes CSARQGNWRTEAFF.

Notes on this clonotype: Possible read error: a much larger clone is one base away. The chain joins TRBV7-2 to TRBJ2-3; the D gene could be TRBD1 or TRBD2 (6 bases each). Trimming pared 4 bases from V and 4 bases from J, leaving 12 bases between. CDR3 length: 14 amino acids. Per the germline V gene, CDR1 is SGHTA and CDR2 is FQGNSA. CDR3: CASSCGTQSDTQYF. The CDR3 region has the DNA TGTGCCAGCAGCTGCGGGACACAGTCAGATACGCAGTATTTT.

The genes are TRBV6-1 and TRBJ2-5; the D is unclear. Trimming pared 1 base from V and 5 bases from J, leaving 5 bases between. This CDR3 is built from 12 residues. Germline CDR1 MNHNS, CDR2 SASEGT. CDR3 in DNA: TGTGCCAGCAGTGAAGATTCGGAGACCCAGTACTTC. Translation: CASSEDSETQYF.

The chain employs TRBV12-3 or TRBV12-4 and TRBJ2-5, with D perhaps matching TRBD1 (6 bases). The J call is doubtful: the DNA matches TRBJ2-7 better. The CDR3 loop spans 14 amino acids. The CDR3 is CASSSGVITYEQYF. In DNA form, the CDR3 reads TGTGCCAGCAGTTCAGGGGTGATAACCTACGAGCAGTACTTC.

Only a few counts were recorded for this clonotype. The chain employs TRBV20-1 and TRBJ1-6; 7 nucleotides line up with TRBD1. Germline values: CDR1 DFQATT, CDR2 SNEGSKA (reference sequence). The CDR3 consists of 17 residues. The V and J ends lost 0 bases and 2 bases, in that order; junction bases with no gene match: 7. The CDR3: CSARDSRGGTYNSPLHF. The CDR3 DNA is TGCAGTGCTAGAGATTCAAGAGGGGGCACCTATAATTCACCCCTCCACTTT.

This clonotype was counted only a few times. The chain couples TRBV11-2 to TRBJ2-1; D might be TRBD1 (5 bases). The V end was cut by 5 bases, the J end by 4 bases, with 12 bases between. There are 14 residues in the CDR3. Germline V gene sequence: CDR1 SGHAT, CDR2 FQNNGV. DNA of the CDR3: TGTGCCAGCAGCGAGGACACCTTATACAATGAGCAGTTCTTC. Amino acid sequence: CASSEDTLYNEQFF.

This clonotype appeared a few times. CDR3 nucleotide sequence: TGTGCCAGCAATCTAGGAGTCGTTAGTGAAAAACTGTTTTTT. It codes for CASNLGVVSEKLFF. The chain links TRBV2 to TRBJ1-4, with D unresolved. CDR3 size: 14 residues. Trimming shortened V by 7 bases and J by 7 bases, and 16 bases separated the two germline ends. Germline loops: CDR1 SNHLY, CDR2 FYNNEI.

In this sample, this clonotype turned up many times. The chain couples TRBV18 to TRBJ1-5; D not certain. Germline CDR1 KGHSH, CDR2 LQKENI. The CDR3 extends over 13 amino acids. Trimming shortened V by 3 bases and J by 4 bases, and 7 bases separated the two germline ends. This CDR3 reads CASSPGYNQPQHF. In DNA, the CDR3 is TGTGCCAGCTCACCGGGTTATAATCAGCCCCAGCATTTT.

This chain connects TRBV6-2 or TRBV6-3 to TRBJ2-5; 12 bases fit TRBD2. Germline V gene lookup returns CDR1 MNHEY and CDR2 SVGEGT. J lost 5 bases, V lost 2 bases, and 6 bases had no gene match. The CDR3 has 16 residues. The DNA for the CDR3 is TGTGCCAGCAGTTACCGACTAGCGGGGGTTGATGAGACCCAGTACTTC. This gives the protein CASSYRLAGVDETQYF.

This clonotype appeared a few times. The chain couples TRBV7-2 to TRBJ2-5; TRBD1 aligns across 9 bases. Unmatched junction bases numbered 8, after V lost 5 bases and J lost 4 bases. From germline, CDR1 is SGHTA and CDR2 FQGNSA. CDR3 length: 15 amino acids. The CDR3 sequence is CASSTTGGARETQYF. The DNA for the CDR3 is TGTGCCAGCAGCACAACAGGGGGCGCGAGAGAGACCCAGTACTTC.

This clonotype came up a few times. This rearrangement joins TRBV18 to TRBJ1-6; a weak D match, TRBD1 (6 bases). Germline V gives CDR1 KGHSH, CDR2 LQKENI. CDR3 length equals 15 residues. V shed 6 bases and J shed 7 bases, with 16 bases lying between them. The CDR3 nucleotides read TGTGCCAGCTCCCTTTCGAGGACAGAAAATTCACCCCTCCACTTT. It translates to CASSLSRTENSPLHF.

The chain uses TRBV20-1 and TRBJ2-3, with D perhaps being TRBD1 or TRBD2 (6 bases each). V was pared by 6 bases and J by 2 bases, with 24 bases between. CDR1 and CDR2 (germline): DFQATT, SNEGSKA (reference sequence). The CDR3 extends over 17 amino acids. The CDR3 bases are TGCAGTGCCCCACCACAACGGGGGCAAACGTACACAGATACGCAGTATTTT. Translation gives CSAPPQRGQTYTDTQYF.

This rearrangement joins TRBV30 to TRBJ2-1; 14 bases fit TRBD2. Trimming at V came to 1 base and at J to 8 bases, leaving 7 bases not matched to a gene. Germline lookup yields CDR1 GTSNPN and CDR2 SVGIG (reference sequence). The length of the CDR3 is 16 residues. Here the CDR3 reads CAWSGGLAGAQDEQFF. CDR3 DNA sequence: TGTGCCTGGAGTGGGGGACTAGCGGGAGCTCAGGATGAGCAGTTCTTC.

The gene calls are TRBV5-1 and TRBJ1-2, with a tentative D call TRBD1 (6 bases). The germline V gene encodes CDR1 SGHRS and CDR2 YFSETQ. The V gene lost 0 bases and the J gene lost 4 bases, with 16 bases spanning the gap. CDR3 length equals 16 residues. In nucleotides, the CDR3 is TGCGCCAGCAGCTTGGGCGTGGGGGGCACGAGCTATGGCTACACCTTC. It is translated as CASSLGVGGTSYGYTF.